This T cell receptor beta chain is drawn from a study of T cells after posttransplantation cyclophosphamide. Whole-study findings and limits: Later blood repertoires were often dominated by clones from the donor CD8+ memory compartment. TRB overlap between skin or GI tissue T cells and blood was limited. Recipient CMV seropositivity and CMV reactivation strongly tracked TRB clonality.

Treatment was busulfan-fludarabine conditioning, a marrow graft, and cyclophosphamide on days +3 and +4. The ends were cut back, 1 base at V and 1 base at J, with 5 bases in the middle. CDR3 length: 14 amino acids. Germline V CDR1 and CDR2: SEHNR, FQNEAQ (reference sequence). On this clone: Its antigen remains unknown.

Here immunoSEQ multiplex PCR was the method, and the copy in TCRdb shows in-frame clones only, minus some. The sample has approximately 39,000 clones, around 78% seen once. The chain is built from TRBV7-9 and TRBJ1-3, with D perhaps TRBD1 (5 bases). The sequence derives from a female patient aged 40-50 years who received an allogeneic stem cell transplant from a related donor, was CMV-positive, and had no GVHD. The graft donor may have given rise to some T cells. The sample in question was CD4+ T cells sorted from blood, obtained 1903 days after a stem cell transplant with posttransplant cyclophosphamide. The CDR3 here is CASSLEGSGNTIYF. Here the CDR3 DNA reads TGTGCCAGCAGCTTAGAGGGGTCTGGAAACACCATATATTTT.